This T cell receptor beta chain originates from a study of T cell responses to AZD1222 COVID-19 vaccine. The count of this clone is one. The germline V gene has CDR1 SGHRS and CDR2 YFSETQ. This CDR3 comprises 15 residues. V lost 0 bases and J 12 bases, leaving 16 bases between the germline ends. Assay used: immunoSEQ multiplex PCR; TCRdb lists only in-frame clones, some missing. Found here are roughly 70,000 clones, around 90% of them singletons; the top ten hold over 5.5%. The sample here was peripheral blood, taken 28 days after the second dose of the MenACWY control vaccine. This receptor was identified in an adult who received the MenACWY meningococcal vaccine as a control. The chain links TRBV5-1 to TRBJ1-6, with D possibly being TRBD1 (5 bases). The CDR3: CASSLASGPSEPLHF. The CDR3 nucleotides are TGCGCCAGCAGCTTGGCGTCAGGGCCTAGTGAACCCCTCCACTTT. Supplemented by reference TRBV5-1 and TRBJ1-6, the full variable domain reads KAGVTQTPRYLIKTRGQQVTLSCSPISGHRSVSWYQQTPGQGLQFLFEYFSETQRNKGNFPGRFSGRQFSNSRSEMNVSTLELGDSALYLCASSLASGPSEPLHFGNGTRLTVT.